A single sample is the source of the 13 T cell receptor beta chains below, sequenced in a study of chemoradiotherapy in HPV16-positive cancers. The assay was immunoSEQ multiplex PCR, and TCRdb's table has in-frame clones only and misses some. Of 2,500 to 3,500 clones listed, over 70% are singletons. The sample was tumor tissue, taken from a patient who underwent chemoradiotherapy. Receptors originate from a human donor with HPV-associated anogenital cancer.

V usage is TRBV19 and J usage is TRBJ2-2, with D perhaps matching TRBD2 (6 bases). This CDR3 is built from 14 residues. Deletions cut 5 bases from V and 3 bases from J, with 10 bases between. Germline CDR1 LNHDA, CDR2 SQIVND (reference sequence). CDR3 nucleotide sequence: TGTGCCAGTAGTCTCCGCGGGGACACCGGGGAGCTGTTTTTT. Encoded protein: CASSLRGDTGELFF.

The chain couples TRBV7-2 to TRBJ2-7, with D tentatively TRBD1 or TRBD2 (6 bases each). CDR1 SGHTA and CDR2 FQGNSA come from the germline V gene. The CDR3 consists of 18 residues. The ends were cut back, 4 bases at V and 0 bases at J, with 22 bases in the middle. CDR3 nucleotide sequence: TGTGCCAGCAGCTCTCCTAGGGGCGGGACAAAGTACTCCTACGAGCAGTACTTC. It is translated as CASSSPRGGTKYSYEQYF.

The CDR3 sequence: CSVDDQGRNEQYF. Here the CDR3 DNA reads TGCAGCGTTGATGACCAGGGGAGGAACGAGCAGTACTTC. The chain has TRBV29-1 and TRBJ2-7; D could derive from TRBD1 or TRBD2 (6 bases each). The germline V gene encodes CDR1 SQVTM and CDR2 ANQGSEA. Between the trimmed V and J ends, which lost 3 bases and 5 bases, there was a span of 14 bases. This CDR3 is 13 amino acids long.

The chain has TRBV6-1 and TRBJ2-7, with D perhaps given as TRBD1 or TRBD2 (6 bases each). Germline CDR1 is MNHNS and CDR2 is SASEGT. The CDR3 extends over 19 amino acids. V gave up 0 bases and J gave up 4 bases, with 25 bases separating them. The CDR3 DNA reads TGTGCCAGCAGTGAAGCTGGGAGGCAGGGGAAGCCGTCGAATTACGAGCAGTACTTC. The encoded protein is CASSEAGRQGKPSNYEQYF.

The chain uses TRBV28 and TRBJ1-3; D is unclear. Germline V CDR1 and CDR2: MDHEN, SYDVKM. The V and J ends lost 2 bases and 5 bases respectively, with 10 bases between them. The CDR3 runs 14 residues. The CDR3 sequence: CASSLIGRRNTIYF. The CDR3 DNA reads as TGTGCCAGCAGTTTAATCGGGCGCCGAAACACCATATATTTT. Looking up the rest from reference TRBV28 and TRBJ1-3 gives the full variable domain: DVKVTQSSRYLVKRTGEKVFLECVQDMDHENMFWYRQDPGLGLRLIYFSYDVKMKEKGDIPEGYSVSREKKERFSLILESASTNQTSMYLCASSLIGRRNTIYFGEGSWLTVV.

The CDR3 DNA is TGTGCCAGCAGTGAACTTCAGGGTCAGGGGGCAGGAGCTTTCTTT. Encoded protein: CASSELQGQGAGAFF. The rearrangement links TRBV6-1 to TRBJ1-1; 8 positions agree with TRBD1. The CDR3 consists of 15 residues. V lost 2 bases to trimming and J lost 10 bases; unmatched junction nucleotides: 12. CDR1 and CDR2 from the germline V gene are MNHNS and SASEGT.

The chain couples TRBV6-1 to TRBJ2-5, with 9 bases matching TRBD2. V was clipped by 6 bases and J by 5 bases; unmatched bases: 7. This CDR3 spans 14 amino acids. Germline V gives CDR1 MNHNS, CDR2 SASEGT. DNA of the CDR3: TGTGCCAGCAGCCTAGCGGGGACCCCCGAGACCCAGTACTTC. Residues: CASSLAGTPETQYF.

CDR3 region: CASRIEGRAEAFF. The DNA of the CDR3 is TGTGCCAGCAGGATCGAGGGAAGGGCTGAAGCTTTCTTT. This chain links TRBV6-5 with TRBJ1-1; no reliable D call. The CDR3 loop spans 13 amino acids. Germline V gene sequence: CDR1 MNHEY, CDR2 SVGAGI. Trimming took 6 bases from V and 6 from J, leaving 14 bases between them.

In this sample, this clone turned up a few times. V usage is TRBV9 and J usage is TRBJ2-5; TRBD2 matches 10 bases. V shed 0 bases, J shed 5 bases, and the junction held 7 bases outside the gene matches. Per the germline V gene, CDR1 is SGDLS and CDR2 is YYNGEE. The CDR3 totals 16 residues. The CDR3 region has the DNA TGTGCCAGCAGCGTAGGGGCTAGCGGGAGAAGGGAGACCCAGTACTTC. Translation gives CASSVGASGRRETQYF.

The V and J genes are TRBV7-9 and TRBJ2-2; tentative D call: TRBD1 (6 bases). Trimming removed 6 bases at V and 3 bases at J, with 17 bases between. Germline CDR1 and CDR2: SEHNR and FQNEAQ (reference sequence). CDR3 length: 16 residues. This chain's CDR3 is CASSRPGHEDTGELFF. Here the CDR3 DNA reads TGTGCCAGCAGTCGACCGGGACATGAGGACACCGGGGAGCTGTTTTTT.

The V gene is TRBV6-5, the J gene TRBJ1-2; D unresolved. V gave up 6 bases and J gave up 2 bases, with 10 bases separating them. Per germline, CDR1 MNHEY and CDR2 SVGAGI. The CDR3 covers 13 residues. CDR3 nucleotide sequence: TGTGCCAGCAGACTACAGCCAAACTATGGCTACACCTTC. Amino acid sequence: CASRLQPNYGYTF.

The rearrangement joins TRBV28 to TRBJ2-1; TRBD2 matches at 8 bases. The V and J ends lost 6 bases and 8 bases, in that order; junction bases with no gene match: 6. Germline V gene lookup returns CDR1 MDHEN and CDR2 SYDVKM. CDR3 length: 13 amino acids. DNA for the CDR3: TGTGCCAGCAGGGCGGGGGGCATCGATGAGCAGTTCTTC. Protein sequence: CASRAGGIDEQFF.

This clone showed up just a few times. The V and J genes are TRBV5-1 and TRBJ1-2; possibly TRBD1 for D (5 bases). There are 16 residues in the CDR3. The V end was cut by 0 bases, the J end by 6 bases, with 18 bases between. Germline V CDR1 and CDR2: SGHRS, YFSETQ. CDR3 region: CASSLGGGVRENGYTF. DNA for the CDR3: TGCGCCAGCAGCTTGGGGGGGGGAGTTCGAGAAAATGGCTACACCTTC.